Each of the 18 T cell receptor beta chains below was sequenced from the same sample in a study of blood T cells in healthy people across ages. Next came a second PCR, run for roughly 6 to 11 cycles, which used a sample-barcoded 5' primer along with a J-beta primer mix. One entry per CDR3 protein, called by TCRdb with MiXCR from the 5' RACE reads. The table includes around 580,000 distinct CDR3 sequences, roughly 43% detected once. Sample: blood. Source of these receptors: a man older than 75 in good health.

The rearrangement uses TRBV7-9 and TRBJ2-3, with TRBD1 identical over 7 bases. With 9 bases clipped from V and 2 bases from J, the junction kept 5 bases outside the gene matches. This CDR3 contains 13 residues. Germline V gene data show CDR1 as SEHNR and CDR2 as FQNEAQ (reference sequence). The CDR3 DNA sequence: TGTGCCAGTAAGACAGGGACCACAGATACGCAGTATTTT. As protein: CASKTGTTDTQYF.

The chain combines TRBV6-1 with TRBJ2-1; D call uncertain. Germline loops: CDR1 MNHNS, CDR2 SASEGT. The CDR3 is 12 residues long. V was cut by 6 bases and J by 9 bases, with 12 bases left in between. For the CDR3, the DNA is TGTGCCAGCAGCGCCGTATGGAGTGAGCAGTTCTTC. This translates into CASSAVWSEQFF.

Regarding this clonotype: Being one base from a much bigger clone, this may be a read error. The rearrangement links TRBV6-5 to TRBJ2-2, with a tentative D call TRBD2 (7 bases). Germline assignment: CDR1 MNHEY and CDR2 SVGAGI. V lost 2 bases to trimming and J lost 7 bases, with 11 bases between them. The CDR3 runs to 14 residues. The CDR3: CASSYRGADGELFF. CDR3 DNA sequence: TGTGCCAGCAGTTACCGGGGGGCTGACGGGGAGCTGTTTTTT.

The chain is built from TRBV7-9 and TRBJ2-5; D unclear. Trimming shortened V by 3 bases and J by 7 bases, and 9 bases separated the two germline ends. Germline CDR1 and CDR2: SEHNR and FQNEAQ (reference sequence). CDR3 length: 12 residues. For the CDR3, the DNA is TGTGCCAGCAGCTTCACGGTCGGGACCCAGTACTTC. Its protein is CASSFTVGTQYF.

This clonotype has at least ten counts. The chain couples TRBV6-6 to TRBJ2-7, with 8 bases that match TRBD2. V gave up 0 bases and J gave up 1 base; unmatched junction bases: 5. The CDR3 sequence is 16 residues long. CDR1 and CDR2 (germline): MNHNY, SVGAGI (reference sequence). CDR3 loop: CASSYSRSGSSYEQYF. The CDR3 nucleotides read TGTGCCAGCAGTTACTCGAGAAGCGGGAGTTCCTACGAGCAGTACTTC.

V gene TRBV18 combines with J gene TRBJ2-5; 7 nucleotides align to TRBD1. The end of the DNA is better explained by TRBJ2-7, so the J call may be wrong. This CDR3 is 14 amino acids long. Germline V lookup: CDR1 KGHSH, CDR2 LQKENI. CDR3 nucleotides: TGTGCCAGCTCACCAGGACAGGTAAACTACGAGCAGTACTTC. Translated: CASSPGQVNYEQYF.

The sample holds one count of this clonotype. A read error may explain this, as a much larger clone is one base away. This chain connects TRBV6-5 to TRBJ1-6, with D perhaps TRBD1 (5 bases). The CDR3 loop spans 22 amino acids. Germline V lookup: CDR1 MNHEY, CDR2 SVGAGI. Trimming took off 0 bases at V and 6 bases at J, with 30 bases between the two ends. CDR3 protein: CASSYSRGPTVPDGISNSPLHF. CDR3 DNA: TGTGCCAGCAGTTACTCGCGGGGACCGACAGTCCCGGATGGGATCAGTAATTCACCCCTCCACTTT.

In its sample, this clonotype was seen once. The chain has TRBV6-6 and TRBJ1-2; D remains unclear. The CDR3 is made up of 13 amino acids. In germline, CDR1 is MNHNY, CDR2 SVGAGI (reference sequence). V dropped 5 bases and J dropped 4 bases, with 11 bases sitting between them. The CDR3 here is CASSPTEFYGYTF. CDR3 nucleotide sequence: TGTGCCAGCAGTCCCACAGAGTTCTATGGCTACACCTTC.

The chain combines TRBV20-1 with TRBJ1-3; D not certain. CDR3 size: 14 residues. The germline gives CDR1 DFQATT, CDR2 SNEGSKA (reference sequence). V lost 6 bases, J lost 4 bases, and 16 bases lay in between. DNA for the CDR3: TGCAGTGCCATGGCTACGACCGGCGGAAACACCATATATTTT. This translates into CSAMATTGGNTIYF.

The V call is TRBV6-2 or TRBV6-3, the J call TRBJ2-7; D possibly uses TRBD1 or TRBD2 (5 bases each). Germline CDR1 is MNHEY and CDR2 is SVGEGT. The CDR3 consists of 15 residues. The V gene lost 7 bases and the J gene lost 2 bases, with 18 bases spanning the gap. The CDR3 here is CASTPYGAGTYEQYF. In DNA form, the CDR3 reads TGTGCCAGCACTCCGTACGGGGCAGGCACCTACGAGCAGTACTTC.

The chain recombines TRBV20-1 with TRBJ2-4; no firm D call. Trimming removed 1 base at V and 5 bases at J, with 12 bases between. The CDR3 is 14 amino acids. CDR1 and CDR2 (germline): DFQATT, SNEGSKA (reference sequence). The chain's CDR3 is CSARGAIQENIQYF. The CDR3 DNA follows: TGCAGTGCTAGAGGGGCCATCCAAGAAAACATTCAGTACTTC.

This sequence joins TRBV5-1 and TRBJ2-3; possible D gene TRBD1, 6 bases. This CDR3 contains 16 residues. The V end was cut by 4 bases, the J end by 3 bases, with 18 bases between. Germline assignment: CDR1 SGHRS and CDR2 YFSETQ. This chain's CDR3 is CASSPEPGVGTDTQYF. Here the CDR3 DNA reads TGCGCCAGCAGCCCGGAACCAGGGGTGGGGACAGATACGCAGTATTTT.

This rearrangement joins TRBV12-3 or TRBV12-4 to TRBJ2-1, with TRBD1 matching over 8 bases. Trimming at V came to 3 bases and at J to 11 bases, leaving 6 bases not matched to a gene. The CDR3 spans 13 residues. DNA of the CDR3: TGTGCCAGCAGTTTGGGGACAGGAGACAAGCAGTTCTTC. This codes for CASSLGTGDKQFF.

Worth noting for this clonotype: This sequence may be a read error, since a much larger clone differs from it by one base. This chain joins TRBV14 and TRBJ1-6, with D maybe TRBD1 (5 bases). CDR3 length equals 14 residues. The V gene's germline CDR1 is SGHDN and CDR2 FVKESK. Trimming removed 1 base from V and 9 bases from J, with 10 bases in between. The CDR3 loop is CASSQGRESSPLHF. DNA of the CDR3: TGTGCCAGCAGCCAAGGCAGGGAAAGTTCACCCCTCCACTTT. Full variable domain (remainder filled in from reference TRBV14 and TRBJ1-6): EAGVTQFPSHSVIEKGQTVTLRCDPISGHDNLYWYRRVMGKEIKFLLHFVKESKQDESGMPNNRFLAERTGGTYSTLKVQPAELEDSGVYFCASSQGRESSPLHFGNGTRLTVT.

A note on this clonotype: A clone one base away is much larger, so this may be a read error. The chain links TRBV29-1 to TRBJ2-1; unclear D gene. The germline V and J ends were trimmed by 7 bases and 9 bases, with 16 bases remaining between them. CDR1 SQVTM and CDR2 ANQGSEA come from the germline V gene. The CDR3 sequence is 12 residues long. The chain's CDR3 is CSADDKGVEQFF. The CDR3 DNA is TGCAGCGCCGATGATAAGGGTGTTGAGCAGTTCTTC.

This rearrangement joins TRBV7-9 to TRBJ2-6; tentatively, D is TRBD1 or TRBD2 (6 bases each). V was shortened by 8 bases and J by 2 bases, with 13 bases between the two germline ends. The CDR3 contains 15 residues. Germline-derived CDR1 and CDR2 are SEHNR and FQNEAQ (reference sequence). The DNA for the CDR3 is TGTGCCAGCGGGTACAGGGAGGCTGGGGCCAACGTCCTGACTTTC. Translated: CASGYREAGANVLTF.

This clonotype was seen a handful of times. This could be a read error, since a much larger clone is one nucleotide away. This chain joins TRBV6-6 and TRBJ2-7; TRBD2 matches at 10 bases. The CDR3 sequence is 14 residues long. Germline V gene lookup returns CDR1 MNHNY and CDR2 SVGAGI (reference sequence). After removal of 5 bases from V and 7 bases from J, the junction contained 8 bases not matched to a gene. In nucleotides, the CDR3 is TGTGCCAGCAGTGCTAGCGGGAGTGTTGGTGAGCAGTACTTC. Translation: CASSASGSVGEQYF.

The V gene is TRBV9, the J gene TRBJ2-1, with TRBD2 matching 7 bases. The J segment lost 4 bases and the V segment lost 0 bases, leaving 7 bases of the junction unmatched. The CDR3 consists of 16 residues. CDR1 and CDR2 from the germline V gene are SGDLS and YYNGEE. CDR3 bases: TGTGCCAGCAGCGTAGTTGCTAGCGGAAGATACAATGAGCAGTTCTTC. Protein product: CASSVVASGRYNEQFF.